This section outlines one T cell receptor beta chain sequence together with its context. This receptor's antigen is unknown. Base qualities are missing; no much larger clone stands one base away. Other DNA sequences in the same sample also yield this CDR3. The donors were healthy, HIV-negative adults with no recently reported acute infections or vaccinations. All donors were Caucasian adults living in Nashville, Tennessee, USA. CD4+ T cells were enriched through magnetic negative selection, after which naive cells were positively selected on CD45RA and the remaining negative fraction served as the memory subset. Blood was collected by leukapheresis, and PBMCs were isolated by Ficoll-Histopaque density gradient centrifugation and then cryopreserved in liquid nitrogen vapor phase. Analytical flow cytometry was used to check the purity and quantity of each magnetically sorted T cell population. Each sorted fraction had its genomic DNA isolated and then quantified by UV absorbance on a Nanodrop 2000c.

This record belongs to a study of shared clonotypes between healthy human individuals (dated by TCRdb to about 2020). About the full investigation: Three men and two women, aged 18 to 49 years, made up the cohort. For each donor, three plates each were used for CD4 naive and CD4 memory, two plates were used for CD8 naive, and one plate was used for CD8 memory. To estimate repertoire size and how much clonotype sharing occurs between individuals, the study deeply sequenced the blood TCR repertoires of 5 or 6 healthy adults. To increase sequencing depth and limit assay-specific biases, TCR repertoire library preparation and sequencing were carried out by different laboratories using diverse techniques. Per donor, leukapheresis produced somewhere between about 0.94 and 9.5 billion PBMCs. On the study overall, not on this receptor specifically: The small number of donors limited the genetic and exposure-history diversity represented. Compared with non-shared clonotypes, the clonotypes found in all four sorted-subset donors had higher generation probabilities. When four donors were compared, the shared fraction of clonotypes was about 5% for naive CD4, around 3.6% for naive CD8, 2.3% for memory CD4, and 0.35% to 0.4% for memory CD8. Pairwise subsampling indicated that sequencing depth was expected to affect the degree of clonotype sharing among donors. Rarefaction of sorted-subset datasets indicated incomplete sequencing despite the large sequencing depth. Sampling was limited to blood, and TCR repertoires in tissue likely differ from TCR repertoires in blood. Naive subsets generally had larger estimated clonotype richness than memory subsets.

Using the deep immunoSEQ assay, multiplex PCR amplified TCR CDR3 regions from genomic DNA. Genomic DNA extracted from each cell subset was distributed evenly over all wells of several immunoSEQ 96-well plates, and each plate served as one replicate. Each replicate PCR for sorted subsets received roughly 0.2 ug genomic DNA, equal to 30,000 or so T cell genomes. Purified libraries were measured with a Qubit 3.0 fluorometer, size-checked on a Bioanalyzer 2100, and measured again with the KAPA Library Quantification kit. Every immunoSEQ 96-well plate was sequenced on a dedicated single-read 150-cycle Illumina NextSeq 550 flow cell. In the source study's methods: Because the immunoSEQ output included only junctional sequences and no quality scores, the filtering could not be the same as the filtering used for full-length reads. Sequences were annotated with PyIR, a Python wrapper for IgBLAST v1.9, using IMGT germline references to assign V/J genes and CDR3. Reads were removed for weak V/J assignments (E-value above 1e-6), missing CDR3, stop codons, out-of-frame junctions, or ambiguous translated residues. A V3J clonotype was defined by an identical inferred V gene, J gene, and CDR3 amino acid sequence. Percentage overlap between repertoires was computed as shared unique clonotypes divided by the size of the smaller repertoire. RTK rarefaction, the Chao1 estimator, and Recon v2.1 estimates of unobserved clonotypes were used to assess repertoire richness. For all TCRbeta clonotypes obtained by the gDNA method from a few donors, generation probabilities were computed with OLGA. This is the immuneACCESS table as TCRdb keeps it, with only in-frame sequences that have V and J called. A part of the clones is gone; compared with another copy, unresolved V genes explain less than half, and the rest is unexplained. The V and J calls and clone size were taken over from that table, and D and trimming were inferred from the DNA. The sample table shows about 700,000 clones, and approximately 79% are seen once. The ten largest clones capture over 1.5% of the sample.

Spanning cysteine to phenylalanine, the CDR3 consists of 15 amino acids. The only DNA kept is the CDR3, 45 bases in frame from the first base. V ends up 3 bases short and J 4 bases short, with an unmatched junction base count of 5. According to the germline V gene (reference sequence), CDR1 reads MNHEY and CDR2 reads SMNVEV. The sample consisted of memory CD4+ T cells sorted from blood. The intended sense of this specimen's cell subset or site label: CD45RA-negative fraction. The sequence links TRBV27 to TRBJ2-1, with 8 bases aligning to TRBD1. The receptor was derived from a woman under 40 in good health. The CDR3 reads CASSLGQALYNEQFF. The DNA is as follows: TGTGCCAGCAGTTTGGGACAGGCTCTTTACAATGAGCAGTTCTTC.